These 26 T cell receptor beta chains originate from one sample sequenced in a study of glioma-infiltrating T cells after dendritic cell vaccination. Repertoires were generated with immunoSEQ multiplex PCR, while TCRdb's copy carries only in-frame clones and drops some. The table includes 40,000 to 60,000 clones, over 75% detected once. The sequencing used blood, collected before dendritic cell vaccination. The receptors come from a human donor with glioblastoma.

The rearrangement links TRBV19 to TRBJ2-7; 7 positions match TRBD1. V dropped 4 bases and J dropped 2; count of bases not matched to a gene: 11. This CDR3 region has 16 residues. Germline-derived CDR1 and CDR2 are LNHDA and SQIVND (reference sequence). The CDR3 region has the DNA TGTGCCAGTAGTAATAACAGGGGCCACCTCCCCTACGAGCAGTACTTC. Translating it yields CASSNNRGHLPYEQYF.

The chain has TRBV7-2 and TRBJ1-2, with TRBD1 identical over 9 bases. J was trimmed by 8 bases and V by 5 bases; bases with no gene match: 12. The V gene's germline CDR1 is SGHTA and CDR2 FQGNSA. This CDR3 has 15 amino acids. The CDR3 nucleotides read TGTGCCAGCAGCCCGGATTCCGGGACAGGGAGCGGCTACACCTTC. Translation: CASSPDSGTGSGYTF. Using reference TRBV7-2 and TRBJ1-2 for the parts outside the CDR3, the full variable domain is GAGVSQSPSNKVTEKGKDVELRCDPISGHTALYWYRQSLGQGLEFLIYFQGNSAPDKSGLPSDRFSAERTGGSVSTLTIQRTQQEDSAVYLCASSPDSGTGSGYTFGSGTRLTVV.

The rearrangement uses TRBV5-4 and TRBJ2-7; 8 bases fit TRBD2. The CDR3 spans 16 residues. The J segment lost 1 base and the V segment lost 4 bases, leaving 10 bases of the junction unmatched. Germline V gene sequence: CDR1 SGHNT, CDR2 YYREEE (reference sequence). CDR3 coding DNA: TGTGCCAGCAGCCCGGGGGGGTTGGACGGATCCTACGAGCAGTACTTC. Translation: CASSPGGLDGSYEQYF. The full variable domain, rest sourced from reference TRBV5-4 and TRBJ2-7, is ETGVTQSPTHLIKTRGQQVTLRCSSQSGHNTVSWYQQALGQGPQFIFQYYREEENGRGNFPPRFSGLQFPNYSSELNVNALELDDSALYLCASSPGGLDGSYEQYFGPGTRLTVT.

The J gene is TRBJ2-7, the V gene TRBV18; 10 bases match TRBD1. With V trimmed by 0 bases and J by 2 bases, 13 bases remained unmatched. Germline CDR1 reads KGHSH; CDR2 reads LQKENI. The CDR3 runs 19 residues. The CDR3, as DNA: TGTGCCAGCTCACCACCAGGGGGGAGACAGGGGGCGCCCCCCTACGAGCAGTACTTC. Translating gives CASSPPGGRQGAPPYEQYF.

The chain uses TRBV2 and TRBJ2-7; D is perhaps TRBD2 (6 bases). With 4 bases removed from V and 4 bases from J, the gap between germline ends came to 8 bases. Germline assignment: CDR1 SNHLY and CDR2 FYNNEI. The CDR3 contains 12 residues. The CDR3 is CASSGEVYEQYF. The CDR3 DNA sequence: TGTGCCAGCAGTGGGGAGGTTTACGAGCAGTACTTC.

This clone was found once. The rearrangement uses TRBV7-2 and TRBJ2-5, with unresolved D. The CDR3 is 14 amino acids. Trimming removed 5 bases at V and 0 bases at J, with 10 bases between. Germline V lookup: CDR1 SGHTA, CDR2 FQGNSA. This CDR3 is CASSLLTYQETQYF. The CDR3, as DNA: TGTGCCAGCAGCCTTCTAACGTACCAAGAGACCCAGTACTTC.

This rearrangement joins TRBV5-4 to TRBJ2-7; 8 nucleotides agree with TRBD1. V was pared by 4 bases and J by 6 bases, with 6 bases of the junction left unmatched. This CDR3 spans 13 amino acids. Germline CDR1 and CDR2: SGHNT and YYREEE (reference sequence). CDR3 coding DNA: TGTGCCAGCAGCCAAGGGGACAGGCCCGAGCAGTACTTC. Translating it yields CASSQGDRPEQYF.

This chain links TRBV19 with TRBJ1-1; possible D gene TRBD1, 5 bases. With 4 bases removed from V and 1 base from J, the gap between germline ends came to 19 bases. The germline gives CDR1 LNHDA, CDR2 SQIVND (reference sequence). This CDR3 comprises 17 residues. The CDR3 DNA is TGTGCCAGTAGTAATCGACAAGCGGGCAGGGCGAACACTGAAGCTTTCTTT. Translated, it gives CASSNRQAGRANTEAFF.

V gene TRBV4-3 combines with J gene TRBJ1-3; D call uncertain. In germline, CDR1 is LGHNA, CDR2 YSLEER. V lost 0 bases, J lost 0 bases, and 9 bases lay in between. The CDR3 has 16 residues. CDR3 in DNA: TGCGCCAGCAGCCAAGAAGTAACAGACTCTGGAAACACCATATATTTT. It specifies CASSQEVTDSGNTIYF.

The chain carries TRBV7-6 and TRBJ1-2, with a possible D match to TRBD1 (5 bases). Trimming cost V 1 base and J 5 bases, with 11 bases left between them. In germline, CDR1 is SGHVS, CDR2 FNYEAQ. CDR3 size: 14 residues. The CDR3 sequence: CASSLGGGEYGYTF. The CDR3 DNA follows: TGTGCCAGCAGCTTAGGGGGGGGAGAATATGGCTACACCTTC.

V and J are TRBV5-1 and TRBJ2-7; a weak D match, TRBD2 (5 bases). The V gene's germline CDR1 is SGHRS and CDR2 YFSETQ. Trimming shortened V by 0 bases and J by 5 bases, and 18 bases separated the two germline ends. There are 16 residues in the CDR3. The CDR3 here is CASSLEARRGIDEQYF. CDR3 nucleotides: TGCGCCAGCAGCTTGGAAGCCCGTAGAGGGATTGACGAGCAGTACTTC.

J is TRBJ1-1 and V is TRBV28, with D hard to call. The V gene's germline CDR1 is MDHEN and CDR2 SYDVKM. The CDR3 spans 15 residues. V was cut by 7 bases and J by 1 base, with 16 bases left in between. The CDR3 nucleotides read TGTGCCAGCACCCTAGGGAGACACCCGAACACTGAAGCTTTCTTT. Amino acids: CASTLGRHPNTEAFF.

CDR3 bases: TGTGCCAGTAGTACCCTCTCGACAGCACTGAGATATGGCTACACCTTC. Its protein is CASSTLSTALRYGYTF. V is TRBV19 and J is TRBJ1-2; D might be TRBD1 (5 bases). Germline V gene lookup returns CDR1 LNHDA and CDR2 SQIVND (reference sequence). This CDR3 has 16 amino acids. Trimming pared 4 bases from V and 5 bases from J, leaving 20 bases between.

This clone was counted a few times. This rearrangement joins TRBV11-2 to TRBJ2-7, with 7 bases fitting TRBD1. The CDR3 covers 14 residues. After removal of 3 bases from V and 5 bases from J, the junction contained 7 bases not matched to a gene. Germline V gives CDR1 SGHAT, CDR2 FQNNGV. The CDR3 region has the DNA TGTGCCAGCAGCTTCCGGGACAGCCTGGACGAGCAGTACTTC. It yields the protein CASSFRDSLDEQYF.

This clone was observed a single time. One end of the junction varies from germline; a read error may be responsible. The rearrangement joins TRBV7-7 to TRBJ2-3; possibly TRBD2 for D (5 bases). CDR3 length: 15 residues. The germline V gene encodes CDR1 SSHAT and CDR2 FNYEAQ (reference sequence). CDR3 sequence (DNA): TGTGCTAGCAGCCTATCCCTCGGGGACACAGATACGCAGTATTTT. Translation: CASSLSLGDTDTQYF.

The rearrangement joins TRBV30 to TRBJ1-4; perhaps TRBD1 as D (6 bases). This CDR3 region has 15 residues. CDR1 is GTSNPN, CDR2 SVGIG, per germline (reference sequence). V was trimmed by 1 base and J by 7 bases, leaving 16 bases between them. The CDR3 here is CAWSGSLGTSEKLFF. CDR3 sequence (DNA): TGTGCCTGGAGTGGTTCGCTCGGGACATCTGAAAAACTGTTTTTT.

The gene calls are TRBV5-1 and TRBJ2-5; 8 bases are shared with TRBD1. The J call is in doubt because the DNA end fits TRBJ2-7 better. The V gene's germline CDR1 is SGHRS and CDR2 YFSETQ. This CDR3 has 15 residues. The CDR3, as DNA: TGCGCCAGCAGCTTAGGGACAGGAAGCTCCTACGAGCAGTACTTC. Translating gives CASSLGTGSSYEQYF.

The chain combines TRBV6-5 with TRBJ1-5, with 8 bases that match TRBD1. Looked up from germline, CDR1 is MNHEY and CDR2 is SVGAGI. This CDR3 comprises 16 residues. The junction had 6 bases not matched to a gene; V was cut back by 1 base and J by 4 bases. The CDR3 reads CASSYLWTGSNQPQHF. CDR3 DNA: TGTGCCAGCAGTTACTTATGGACAGGGAGTAATCAGCCCCAGCATTTT.

This clone was detected once. The CDR3 is CSVVTGSSYEQYF. CDR3 DNA: TGCAGCGTCGTTACCGGGTCCTCCTACGAGCAGTACTTC. The genes are TRBV29-1 and TRBJ2-7; D unclear. The CDR3 length is 13 residues. CDR1 is SQVTM and CDR2 is ANQGSEA in the germline V gene. V was shortened by 6 bases and J by 0 bases, with 12 bases between the two germline ends.

The chain is built from TRBV19 and TRBJ1-5, with D unresolved. CDR1 is LNHDA, CDR2 SQIVND, per germline (reference sequence). The CDR3 extends over 15 amino acids. V lost 5 bases and J lost 1, with 12 bases in between. This CDR3 reads CASSVLGPSNQPQHF. Written as DNA, the CDR3 is TGTGCCAGTAGTGTCCTGGGCCCGAGCAATCAGCCCCAGCATTTT.

The chain links TRBV14 to TRBJ2-5; TRBD1 agrees at 7 bases. Germline assignment: CDR1 SGHDN and CDR2 FVKESK. The junction had 9 bases not matched to a gene; V was cut back by 3 bases and J by 5 bases. CDR3 length: 15 residues. CDR3 DNA sequence: TGTGCCAGCAGCCACCGGGACAGCGTCTATGAGACCCAGTACTTC. As protein: CASSHRDSVYETQYF. Full variable domain (remainder filled in from reference TRBV14 and TRBJ2-5): EAGVTQFPSHSVIEKGQTVTLRCDPISGHDNLYWYRRVMGKEIKFLLHFVKESKQDESGMPNNRFLAERTGGTYSTLKVQPAELEDSGVYFCASSHRDSVYETQYFGPGTRLLVL.

The V and J genes are TRBV12-5 and TRBJ1-1; the D is unclear. This CDR3 is 16 amino acids long. Per the germline V gene, CDR1 is LGHNT and CDR2 is FRNRAP. The germline V and J ends were trimmed by 5 bases and 0 bases, with 16 bases remaining between them. Here the CDR3 reads CASGPGPGSLNTEAFF. In DNA, the CDR3 is TGTGCTAGTGGTCCCGGTCCGGGATCTTTGAACACTGAAGCTTTCTTT.

V gene TRBV5-6 combines with J gene TRBJ1-5, with a tentative D call TRBD1 (5 bases). This CDR3 has 17 residues. V lost 1 base and J lost 2, with 16 bases in between. The germline gives CDR1 SGHDT, CDR2 YYEEEE. In DNA form, the CDR3 reads TGTGCCAGCAGCTTGTACTTTGGGGCGCGTGGCAATCAGCCCCAGCATTTT. Translated, it gives CASSLYFGARGNQPQHF.

The chain joins TRBV5-5 to TRBJ2-1; 8 bases line up with TRBD2. This CDR3 comprises 14 residues. V lost 5 bases, J lost 3 bases, and 4 bases stayed unmatched. CDR1 is SGHKS and CDR2 is YYEKEE in the germline V gene (reference sequence). The CDR3 loop is CASSQGTSYNEQFF. The CDR3 DNA reads TGTGCCAGCAGTCAGGGGACTAGCTACAATGAGCAGTTCTTC.

The rearrangement uses TRBV5-4 and TRBJ1-4, with D unresolved. The V and J ends lost 3 bases and 6 bases respectively, with 12 bases between them. The CDR3 length is 14 residues. Looked up from germline, CDR1 is SGHNT and CDR2 is YYREEE (reference sequence). The CDR3 nucleotides are TGTGCCAGCAGCTCTGCCCGGGGTGATGAAAAACTGTTTTTT. This gives the protein CASSSARGDEKLFF.

The rearrangement links TRBV28 to TRBJ1-1; D not certain. The CDR3 is 12 amino acids. Deletions cut 6 bases from V and 1 base from J, with 6 bases between. The V gene's germline CDR1 is MDHEN and CDR2 SYDVKM. CDR3 sequence reads: CASSPGNTEAFF. The DNA of the CDR3 is TGTGCCAGCAGCCCAGGGAACACTGAAGCTTTCTTT.